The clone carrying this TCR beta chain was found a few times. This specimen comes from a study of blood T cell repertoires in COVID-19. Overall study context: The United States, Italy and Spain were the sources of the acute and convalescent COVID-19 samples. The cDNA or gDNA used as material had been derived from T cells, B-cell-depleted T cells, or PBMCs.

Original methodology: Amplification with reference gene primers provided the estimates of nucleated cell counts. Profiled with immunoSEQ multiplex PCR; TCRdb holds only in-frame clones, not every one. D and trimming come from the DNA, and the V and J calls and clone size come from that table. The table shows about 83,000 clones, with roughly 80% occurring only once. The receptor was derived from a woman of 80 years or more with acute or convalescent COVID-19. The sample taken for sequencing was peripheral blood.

The CDR3 protein is CASSEGEVLKEKLFF. DNA for the CDR3: TGTGCCAGCAGTGAAGGGGAGGTATTGAAAGAAAAACTGTTTTTT. The chain joins TRBV2 to TRBJ1-4; D gene uncertain. Germline lookup yields CDR1 SNHLY and CDR2 FYNNEI. V gave up 1 base and J gave up 8 bases, with 14 bases separating them. The CDR3 is 15 residues long.